This T cell receptor (beta chain) was sequenced in a study of blood T cell repertoires in COVID-19. TCRdb's copy holds only in-frame clones and misses some; the assay was immunoSEQ multiplex PCR. The table shows a few hundred thousand clones, with approximately 80% occurring only once. This clone was detected only once. The CDR3 totals 14 residues. Germline lookup yields CDR1 SGHNT and CDR2 YYREEE (reference sequence). V lost 2 bases to trimming and J lost 2 bases, with 10 bases between them. The chain uses TRBV5-4 and TRBJ2-5; no clear D. The origin of this receptor is a man younger than 40 with acute COVID-19. Sequencing used PBMCs or T cells enriched from blood (not recorded which). DNA of the CDR3: TGTGCCAGCAGCTTCCTAACAGAACAAGAGACCCAGTACTTC. It is translated as CASSFLTEQETQYF.